These 19 T cell receptor beta chains originate from one sample sequenced in a study of T cells in Graves' hyperthyroidism and ophthalmopathy. RNA transcripts yielded amplified TCR beta CDR3 regions. A set of HTBI primers served as the primers for a first-round RT-PCR of the TCR CDR3. TCRdb re-derived calls from the multiplex PCR reads in MiXCR, one entry per CDR3 protein. The table includes approximately 400,000 distinct CDR3 sequences, roughly 13% detected once. Sequencing was performed on blood. These receptors were taken from a man aged 50 or older with Graves' ophthalmopathy.

This clonotype showed up many times. The genes are TRBV20-1 and TRBJ2-3, with D possibly being TRBD2 (5 bases). Germline V gene lookup returns CDR1 DFQATT and CDR2 SNEGSKA (reference sequence). This CDR3 has 13 residues. The ends were cut back, 6 bases at V and 1 base at J, with 11 bases in the middle. The chain's CDR3 is CSAASGRTDTQYF. The CDR3 region has the DNA TGCAGTGCCGCAAGCGGCCGCACAGATACGCAGTATTTT.

The chain combines TRBV19 with TRBJ1-2, with 7 bases that match TRBD1. Germline V gene data show CDR1 as LNHDA and CDR2 as SQIVND (reference sequence). With 3 bases clipped from V and 0 bases from J, the junction kept 10 bases outside the gene matches. This CDR3 comprises 17 residues. The DNA of the CDR3 is TGTGCCAGTAGTATTCGGCAGGGGGTATGGGCTAACTATGGCTACACCTTC. This translates into CASSIRQGVWANYGYTF. The full variable domain, completed using reference TRBV19 and TRBJ1-2, is DGGITQSPKYLFRKEGQNVTLSCEQNLNHDAMYWYRQDPGQGLRLIYYSQIVNDFQKGDIAEGYSVSREKKESFPLTVTSAQKNPTAFYLCASSIRQGVWANYGYTFGSGTRLTVV.

A few counts support this clonotype. Here the CDR3 DNA reads TGTGCCAGCTCACCACGAGGACCGGCGATGAACAATGAGCAGTTCTTC. Translated, it gives CASSPRGPAMNNEQFF. The genes are TRBV18 and TRBJ2-1; D is ambiguous. Germline V lookup: CDR1 KGHSH, CDR2 LQKENI. Trimming cost V 1 base and J 5 bases, with 15 bases left between them. The CDR3 extends over 16 amino acids.

This clonotype was seen ten or more times. J is TRBJ2-7 and V is TRBV3-1, with D maybe TRBD2 (6 bases). CDR3 length: 13 amino acids. V was pared by 4 bases and J by 1 base, with 8 bases between. Germline V gene lookup returns CDR1 LGHDT and CDR2 YNNKEL (reference sequence). The CDR3 nucleotides read TGTGCCAGCAGCCCGGACTATTCCTACGAGCAGTACTTC. Protein product: CASSPDYSYEQYF.

The genes are TRBV27 and TRBJ2-7; no clear D. Germline assignment: CDR1 MNHEY and CDR2 SMNVEV (reference sequence). CDR3 length equals 14 residues. The V and J ends lost 4 bases and 6 bases respectively, with 16 bases between them. CDR3 sequence: CASSWTRFPPEQYF. DNA for the CDR3: TGTGCCAGCAGTTGGACCCGCTTCCCTCCCGAGCAGTACTTC.

This chain connects TRBV5-1 to TRBJ2-7; TRBD2 matches 8 bases. CDR3 length equals 18 residues. CDR1 SGHRS and CDR2 YFSETQ come from the germline V gene. V gave up 0 bases and J gave up 0 bases; unmatched junction bases: 11. The CDR3 coding sequence is TGCGCCAGCAGCTTGGATGTGGCTAGCGGGCATAGCTCCTACGAGCAGTACTTC. This codes for CASSLDVASGHSSYEQYF.

J is TRBJ2-1 and V is TRBV24-1; D is perhaps TRBD2 (6 bases). The CDR3 sequence is 16 residues long. Germline V CDR1 and CDR2: KGHDR, SFDVKD. Deletions cut 5 bases from V and 6 bases from J, with 19 bases between. This CDR3 reads CATSVGTRGPFNEQFF. The CDR3, as DNA: TGTGCCACCAGTGTCGGGACTCGAGGACCCTTCAATGAGCAGTTCTTC.

This clonotype has ten or more counts. This chain connects TRBV11-2 to TRBJ2-7, with 7 bases aligning to TRBD2. The ends lost 0 bases at V and 3 bases at J; junction bases unmatched: 5. Germline V lookup: CDR1 SGHAT, CDR2 FQNNGV. The CDR3 runs 15 residues. The CDR3 nucleotides read TGTGCCAGCAGCTTAGATCGGCTAGCGGTCTACGAGCAGTACTTC. This sequence encodes CASSLDRLAVYEQYF.

Points on this clonotype: Just one base apart from a much larger clone, this may be a read error. V gene TRBV28 combines with J gene TRBJ1-1, with D tentatively TRBD1 (5 bases). Germline V gives CDR1 MDHEN, CDR2 SYDVKM. The length of the CDR3 is 14 residues. The CDR3 spells CAGRPRQLNTEAFF. As DNA, the CDR3 is TGTGCCGGCAGACCCCGACAGTTAAACACTGAAGCTTTCTTT.

Ten or more counts support this clonotype. The chain links TRBV9 to TRBJ1-1, with 7 bases matching TRBD1. Unmatched junction bases numbered 18, after V lost 4 bases and J lost 3 bases. CDR1 and CDR2 (germline): SGDLS, YYNGEE. The CDR3 is made up of 18 amino acids. CDR3 protein: CASSPRTGGAGGDTEAFF. The CDR3 nucleotides read TGTGCCAGCAGCCCCCGGACGGGGGGTGCAGGGGGGGACACTGAAGCTTTCTTT.

This clonotype occurred many times. The chain is built from TRBV2 and TRBJ2-1, with D perhaps assigned TRBD1 or TRBD2 (5 bases each). CDR1 and CDR2 (germline): SNHLY, FYNNEI. Trimming stripped 7 bases from V and 5 bases from J, with 18 bases between. This CDR3 is built from 15 residues. The CDR3 reads CASKAGTRPHNEQFF. The CDR3 DNA reads TGTGCCAGCAAGGCCGGGACCCGGCCCCACAATGAGCAGTTCTTC.

This clonotype appeared a few times. CDR3 loop: CASSQGTTVGYF. In nucleotides, the CDR3 is TGTGCCAGCAGCCAAGGGACGACAGTGGGATATTTT. The rearrangement uses TRBV7-9 and TRBJ1-3; a weak D match, TRBD1 (5 bases). This CDR3 is built from 12 residues. Trimming stripped 5 bases from V and 15 bases from J, with 17 bases between. Germline CDR1 SEHNR, CDR2 FQNEAQ (reference sequence). The variable domain in full, completed from reference TRBV7-9 and TRBJ1-3, reads DTGVSQNPRHKITKRGQNVTFRCDPISEHNRLYWYRQTLGQGPEFLTYFQNEAQLEKSRLLSDRFSAERPKGSFSTLEIQRTEQGDSAMYLCASSQGTTVGYFGEGSWLTVV.

In its sample, this clonotype was seen many times. The rearrangement joins TRBV12-3 or TRBV12-4 to TRBJ2-5, with 10 bases matching TRBD2. This CDR3 comprises 20 residues. Unmatched junction bases numbered 21, after V lost 3 bases and J lost 5 bases. CDR3 sequence reads: CASSFKGTGGAGGFGETQYF. The CDR3 bases are TGTGCCAGCAGTTTTAAGGGGACTGGTGGAGCGGGGGGGTTTGGGGAGACCCAGTACTTC.

This clonotype has a handful of counts. J is TRBJ1-3 and V is TRBV7-2; 9 bases are shared with TRBD1. Germline V lookup: CDR1 SGHTA, CDR2 FQGNSA. CDR3 length equals 19 residues. The junction had 19 bases not matched to a gene; V was cut back by 6 bases and J by 4 bases. CDR3 loop: CASSRSFLGQGLQGNTIYF. In DNA, the CDR3 is TGTGCCAGCAGTCGATCATTCTTAGGACAGGGGTTGCAAGGAAACACCATATATTTT.

This clonotype appeared many times. The chain employs TRBV27 and TRBJ2-7; D not certain. The ends were cut back, 6 bases at V and 1 base at J, with 13 bases in the middle. The CDR3 has 14 amino acids. Germline values: CDR1 MNHEY, CDR2 SMNVEV (reference sequence). Here the CDR3 DNA reads TGTGCCAGCAGAAGCCAGGAGCCTTCCTACGAGCAGTACTTC. This sequence encodes CASRSQEPSYEQYF.

In this sample, this clonotype turned up a few times. CDR3 protein: CSAMSGTSTDTQYF. Here the CDR3 DNA reads TGCAGTGCTATGTCCGGAACTAGCACAGATACGCAGTATTTT. The chain joins TRBV20-1 to TRBJ2-3; D is unresolved. CDR3 length: 14 amino acids. The germline V gene encodes CDR1 DFQATT and CDR2 SNEGSKA (reference sequence). Between the trimmed V and J ends, which lost 4 bases and 0 bases, there was a span of 11 bases.

Concerning this clonotype: It may be a read error: a sequence one base away is much more abundant. The V call is TRBV20-1, the J call TRBJ2-5; D is possibly TRBD2 (6 bases). Per germline, CDR1 DFQATT and CDR2 SNEGSKA (reference sequence). This CDR3 has 15 amino acids. This CDR3 is CSATGGTANQGTQYF. Written as DNA, the CDR3 is TGCAGTGCTACTGGCGGGACCGCTAACCAAGGGACCCAGTACTTC.

This clonotype was observed a few times. The V call is TRBV5-1, the J call TRBJ2-5, with D possibly being TRBD1 (6 bases). CDR3 length: 16 residues. V was cut by 0 bases and J by 5 bases, with 17 bases left in between. Germline CDR1 SGHRS, CDR2 YFSETQ. DNA for the CDR3: TGCGCCAGCAGCTTGGCCGGTGCGTCAGGGGTGGAGACCCAGTACTTC. Its translation is CASSLAGASGVETQYF. Full variable domain (outside the CDR3, taken from reference TRBV5-1 and TRBJ2-5): KAGVTQTPRYLIKTRGQQVTLSCSPISGHRSVSWYQQTPGQGLQFLFEYFSETQRNKGNFPGRFSGRQFSNSRSEMNVSTLELGDSALYLCASSLAGASGVETQYFGPGTRLLVL.

V is TRBV28 and J is TRBJ2-5; D unclear. From germline, CDR1 is MDHEN and CDR2 SYDVKM. V lost 7 bases and J lost 5, with 17 bases in between. This CDR3 is 14 amino acids long. The CDR3 nucleotides are TGTGCCAGCATCCCAAGGGCATCCCGGGAGACCCAGTACTTC. Protein product: CASIPRASRETQYF.